The 14 T cell receptor beta chains reported below all come from one sample, sequenced in a study of post-analysis software for immune sequencing data. Whole-study findings and limits: About five TRBV segments occurring more often in patients than controls included TRBV5-6, TRBV5-1 and TRBV20-1.

These TCRs' antigens remain unknown. Unique-molecular-identifier-tagged TCR beta cDNA libraries were used. MiXCR was run by TCRdb on the PCR reads, yielding one entry per CDR3 protein. The table has about 500,000 distinct CDR3 sequences, roughly 45% seen once. Sequenced input: blood. These receptors originate from a girl aged 10 to 17 with multiple sclerosis.

A few counts support this clonotype. The gene calls are TRBV4-3 and TRBJ1-1; possibly TRBD1 for D (6 bases). The CDR3 consists of 13 residues. In germline, CDR1 is LGHNA, CDR2 YSLEER. V shed 1 base and J shed 8 bases, with 11 bases lying between them. CDR3 bases: TGCGCCAGCAGCCAAGTAGGGGGGGGCGAAGCTTTCTTT. Its protein is CASSQVGGGEAFF.

The chain links TRBV6-6 to TRBJ2-3, with D hard to call. CDR3 length: 11 amino acids. V was pared by 10 bases and J by 4 bases, with 9 bases between. Per germline, CDR1 MNHNY and CDR2 SVGAGI (reference sequence). The CDR3 DNA follows: TGTGCCATACAAGGGCCAGATACGCAGTATTTT. Protein product: CAIQGPDTQYF.

The chain couples TRBV15 to TRBJ2-3; no firm D call. Germline values: CDR1 LNHNV, CDR2 YYDKDF (reference sequence). Trimming left V 3 bases short and J 4 bases short, with 14 bases between. The CDR3 is made up of 15 amino acids. For the CDR3, the DNA is TGTGCCACCAGCAGTTATTTGACGGACGCAGATACGCAGTATTTT. Translated: CATSSYLTDADTQYF. The complete variable domain, with remaining parts taken from reference TRBV15 and TRBJ2-3, reads DAMVIQNPRYQVTQFGKPVTLSCSQTLNHNVMYWYQQKSSQAPKLLFHYYDKDFNNEADTPDNFQSRRPNTSFCFLDIRSPGLGDTAMYLCATSSYLTDADTQYFGPGTRLTVL.

The V and J genes are TRBV29-1 and TRBJ2-1, with 14 nucleotides matching TRBD2. V shed 6 bases, J shed 8 bases, and the junction held 6 bases outside the gene matches. Germline V gene lookup returns CDR1 SQVTM and CDR2 ANQGSEA. This CDR3 region has 14 residues. Here the CDR3 DNA reads TGCAGCGTCGGGACTAGCGGGAGTCCCCATGAGCAGTTCTTC. It yields the protein CSVGTSGSPHEQFF.

This sequence joins TRBV4-2 and TRBJ2-5; D call uncertain. The CDR3 has 13 residues. Germline V gene data show CDR1 as LGHNA and CDR2 as YNFKEQ. The V gene lost 1 base and the J gene lost 3 bases, with 6 bases spanning the gap. CDR3 DNA: TGTGCCAGCAGCCAAGTATCAGAAGAGACCCAGTACTTC. Its protein is CASSQVSEETQYF.

The rearrangement uses TRBV7-9 and TRBJ2-3, with TRBD2 matching over 10 bases. This CDR3 has 14 residues. The germline V gene encodes CDR1 SEHNR and CDR2 FQNEAQ (reference sequence). V was pared by 5 bases and J by 4 bases, with 3 bases of the junction left unmatched. The CDR3: CASSQGTSADTQYF. CDR3 nucleotides: TGTGCCAGCAGCCAAGGGACTAGCGCAGATACGCAGTATTTT.

The V gene is TRBV12-5, the J gene TRBJ2-1; D possibly corresponds to TRBD2 (5 bases). The V gene lost 5 bases and the J gene lost 8 bases, with 16 bases spanning the gap. CDR1 and CDR2 from the germline V gene are LGHNT and FRNRAP. The CDR3 is 14 residues long. CDR3 bases: TGTGCTAGTGGTCCAGGACTCGGACGGGATGAGCAGTTCTTC. Translated: CASGPGLGRDEQFF.

With regard to this clonotype: Just one base apart from a much larger clone, this may be a read error. The CDR3 does not end in the conserved phenylalanine or tryptophan, so this is likely a read error. The V and J genes are TRBV5-1 and TRBJ1-1; tentative D call: TRBD1 (5 bases). Trimming took off 3 bases at V and 3 bases at J, with 12 bases between the two ends. The germline V gene encodes CDR1 SGHRS and CDR2 YFSETQ. CDR3 length equals 14 residues. This CDR3 is CASSSGGGYTEAFL. In DNA form, the CDR3 reads TGCGCCAGCAGCTCCGGGGGGGGGTACACTGAAGCTTTCTTG.

The CDR3: CSATKVAVSTDTQYF. For the CDR3, the DNA is TGCAGTGCCACCAAGGTGGCGGTTAGCACAGATACGCAGTATTTT. The chain combines TRBV20-1 with TRBJ2-3; D uncertain. CDR1 DFQATT and CDR2 SNEGSKA come from the germline V gene (reference sequence). The CDR3 extends over 15 amino acids. The V end was cut by 6 bases, the J end by 0 bases, with 16 bases between.

This chain links TRBV5-1 with TRBJ2-1, with TRBD1 identical over 9 bases. Germline V gene lookup returns CDR1 SGHRS and CDR2 YFSETQ. This CDR3 spans 15 amino acids. Trimming cost V 4 bases and J 5 bases; bases outside gene matches: 7. CDR3: CASSVDRGWDNEQFF. The CDR3 DNA follows: TGCGCCAGCAGCGTTGACAGGGGGTGGGACAATGAGCAGTTCTTC.

This clonotype was seen just once. The chain carries TRBV7-2 and TRBJ2-7; 8 bases map to TRBD1. CDR1 is SGHTA and CDR2 is FQGNSA in the germline V gene. This CDR3 region has 13 residues. V shed 6 bases and J 6 bases; nucleotides not matched to a gene: 7. In DNA, the CDR3 is TGTGCCAGCAGATTCACAACAGGGGGCGAGCAGTACTTC. Encoded protein: CASRFTTGGEQYF.

V is TRBV7-9 and J is TRBJ2-1; D is tentatively TRBD1 or TRBD2 (5 bases each). Germline CDR1 is SEHNR and CDR2 is FQNEAQ (reference sequence). V was shortened by 1 base and J by 8 bases, with 15 bases between the two germline ends. The CDR3 is 15 amino acids. CDR3 DNA sequence: TGTGCCAGCAGCTTAGGAAGGGGCATGGAGGATGAGCAGTTCTTC. Amino acids: CASSLGRGMEDEQFF.

The chain links TRBV4-1 to TRBJ2-7; 11 positions agree with TRBD2. The J call is in doubt because the DNA end fits TRBJ2-5 better. The V gene's germline CDR1 is MGHRA and CDR2 YSYEKL. CDR3 length: 16 residues. CDR3 DNA sequence: TGCGCCAGCAGCCCGGGACTAGCGGTCGGGGGAGAGACCCAGTACTTC. This translates into CASSPGLAVGGETQYF.

The chain joins TRBV12-3 or TRBV12-4 to TRBJ2-5; no clear D. The CDR3 length is 14 residues. V was cut by 4 bases and J by 2 bases, with 11 bases left in between. The CDR3 DNA is TGTGCCAGCAGTTCGACCGTACGTCAAGAGACCCAGTACTTC. Its translation is CASSSTVRQETQYF.